This T cell receptor (beta chain) was identified during a study of lymphopenia after photon versus proton radiotherapy. General study findings and limits: Oligoclonal CD8+ Temra expansion after nadir drove photon patients' diversity drop. Authors raise, but do not show, better survival with proton therapy. Proton therapy kept repertoires fairly stable, unlike photons, which gained effector/memory cells. A bigger post-nadir fall in TCR diversity correlated inversely with survival time in deceased patients.

The table came from immunoSEQ multiplex PCR; TCRdb's copy has only in-frame clones and leaves some out. The table has roughly 58,000 clones, about nine tenths seen once. The CDR3 runs to 13 residues. The germline CDR1 and CDR2 sequences are LNHDA and SQIVND (reference sequence). V shed 3 bases and J 5 bases; nucleotides not matched to a gene: 3. As to this clone: Antigen unknown.

Sequenced material: peripheral blood, taken from a patient treated with proton-based radiotherapy. The receptor's source is an elderly man with esophageal cancer. The chain uses TRBV19 and TRBJ2-5, with 7 nucleotides matching TRBD1. CDR3 sequence reads: CASSMRGQETQYF. The CDR3, as DNA: TGTGCCAGTAGTATGAGGGGGCAGGAGACCCAGTACTTC.